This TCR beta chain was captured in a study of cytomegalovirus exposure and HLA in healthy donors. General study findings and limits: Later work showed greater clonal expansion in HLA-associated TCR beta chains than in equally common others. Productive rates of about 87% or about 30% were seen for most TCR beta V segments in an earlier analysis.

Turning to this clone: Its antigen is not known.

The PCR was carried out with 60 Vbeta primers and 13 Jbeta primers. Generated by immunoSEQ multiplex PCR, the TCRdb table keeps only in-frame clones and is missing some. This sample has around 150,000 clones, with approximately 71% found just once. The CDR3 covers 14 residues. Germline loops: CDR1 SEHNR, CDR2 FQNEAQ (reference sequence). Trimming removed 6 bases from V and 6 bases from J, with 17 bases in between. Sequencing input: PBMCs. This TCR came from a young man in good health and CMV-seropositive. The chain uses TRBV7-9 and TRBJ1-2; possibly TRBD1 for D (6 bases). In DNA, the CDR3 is TGTGCCAGCAGACCCCGGACAGCGGGGGATGGCTACACCTTC. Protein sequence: CASRPRTAGDGYTF.